Presented here are 22 T cell receptor beta chains from one specimen sequenced in a study of T cell changes during pregnancy in multiple sclerosis (dated by TCRdb to 2018 to 2020). Libraries were constructed by the immunoSEQ multiplex PCR assay. The table comes from immuneACCESS by way of TCRdb, which keeps in-frame sequences with V and J called. Part of the clones is missing from these tables; in studies checked, under half for an unresolved V gene and the rest for unknown reasons. The sample profile shows about 60,000 clones; roughly 93% of them were found once. Approximately 1.8% of the sample lies in the top ten. The sample in question was peripheral blood, obtained after pregnancy. These receptors were obtained from a female donor with multiple sclerosis, enrolled in a pregnancy study.

The genes are TRBV6-6 and TRBJ2-3, with TRBD2 identical over 11 bases. The CDR3 is 15 amino acids. Germline assignment: CDR1 MNHNY and CDR2 SVGAGI (reference sequence). V dropped 5 bases and J dropped 4; count of bases not matched to a gene: 5. CDR3 in amino acids: CASSKTSGVSDTQYF. CDR3 DNA sequence: TGTGCCAGCAGTAAGACTAGCGGGGTTTCAGATACGCAGTATTTT.

The gene calls are TRBV5-8 and TRBJ1-4; D is possibly TRBD1 (5 bases). The CDR3 runs 15 residues. The V end was cut by 3 bases, the J end by 4 bases, with 13 bases between. Germline lookup yields CDR1 SGHTS and CDR2 YDEGEE. The CDR3 bases are TGTGCCAGCAGCTCTCCGGGACTGGATAATGAAAAACTGTTTTTT. Protein product: CASSSPGLDNEKLFF. Variable domain in full (rest from reference TRBV5-8 and TRBJ1-4): EAGVTQSPTHLIKTRGQQATLRCSPISGHTSVYWYQQALGLGLQFLLWYDEGEERNRGNFPPRFSGRQFPNYSSELNVNALELEDSALYLCASSSPGLDNEKLFFGSGTQLSVL.

The chain uses TRBV5-6 and TRBJ2-7, with 7 bases matching TRBD1. This CDR3 has 15 amino acids. The germline CDR1 and CDR2 sequences are SGHDT and YYEEEE. With V trimmed by 4 bases and J by 5 bases, 12 bases remained unmatched. The CDR3 nucleotides are TGTGCCAGCAGCCAACAGGGGACCTACCAGGACGAGCAGTACTTC. This encodes CASSQQGTYQDEQYF.

This chain uses TRBV10-3 with TRBJ2-1; 12 nucleotides match TRBD2. Trimming took 10 bases from V and 8 from J; bases not matched to a gene: 6. The CDR3 is 13 residues long. Germline V gene lookup returns CDR1 ENHRY and CDR2 SYGVKD. CDR3: CASRLAGVDEQFF. The CDR3 nucleotides are TGTGCCAGCCGACTAGCGGGAGTAGATGAGCAGTTCTTC.

This sequence joins TRBV4-2 and TRBJ2-3; TRBD1 matches 7 bases. V shed 4 bases and J 11 bases; nucleotides not matched to a gene: 6. The CDR3 is 12 residues long. CDR1 is LGHNA and CDR2 is YNFKEQ in the germline V gene. The CDR3 DNA reads as TGTGCCAGCAGCCCCGGGACAGTTATGCAGTATTTT. This gives the protein CASSPGTVMQYF.

The V call is TRBV7-8, the J call TRBJ1-1; D is unresolved. Germline V CDR1 and CDR2: SGHVS, FQNEAQ. The V end was cut by 2 bases, the J end by 2 bases, with 12 bases between. The CDR3 is made up of 15 amino acids. CDR3 coding DNA: TGTGCCAGCAGCTTAAGCGGGCCTTCAAACACTGAAGCTTTCTTT. Translation gives CASSLSGPSNTEAFF.

The chain uses TRBV21-1 and TRBJ2-7; the table's D call, TRBD1, has no DNA check behind it. TRBV21-1 is assigned pseudogene status. The CDR3 extends over 16 amino acids. The CDR3 protein is CASSKKRTEKRYEQYF. CDR3 nucleotide sequence: TGTGCCAGCAGCAAAAAAAGAACAGAAAAACGGTACGAGCAGTACTTC.

The V gene is TRBV10-3, the J gene TRBJ2-5; 13 bases line up with TRBD2. There are 14 residues in the CDR3. CDR1 ENHRY and CDR2 SYGVKD come from the germline V gene. The trim removed 4 bases at V and 4 bases at J, leaving 0 bases unmatched. The CDR3 coding sequence is TGTGCCATCAGTGGGACTAGCGGGAGAGAGACCCAGTACTTC. It is translated as CAISGTSGRETQYF.

Written as DNA, the CDR3 is TGTGCCATCAGTGCACTAGCGGGAGATCCCGAGCAGTACTTC. It encodes CAISALAGDPEQYF. J is TRBJ2-7 and V is TRBV10-3, with 11 positions matching TRBD2. Germline-derived CDR1 and CDR2 are ENHRY and SYGVKD. The CDR3 contains 14 residues. V lost 4 bases, J lost 6 bases, and 5 bases stayed unmatched.

CDR3 sequence: CASSSGMGTKIYEQYF. In DNA, the CDR3 is TGTGCCAGCAGTTCTGGAATGGGGACTAAGATTTACGAGCAGTACTTC. V and J are TRBV27 and TRBJ2-7; 7 bases fit TRBD2. V was clipped by 4 bases and J by 4 bases; unmatched bases: 13. Per the germline V gene, CDR1 is MNHEY and CDR2 is SMNVEV (reference sequence). The CDR3 contains 16 residues.

The chain uses TRBV4-3 and TRBJ2-3, with 7 nucleotides matching TRBD1. Looked up from germline, CDR1 is LGHNA and CDR2 is YSLEER. With V trimmed by 4 bases and J by 3 bases, 10 bases remained unmatched. This CDR3 spans 16 amino acids. The CDR3 DNA follows: TGCGCCAGCAGCCTTAATAACAGGGGAACGACAGATACGCAGTATTTT. It codes for CASSLNNRGTTDTQYF.

The chain carries TRBV7-2 and TRBJ2-7, with a weak D call TRBD2 (7 bases). Germline V gene lookup returns CDR1 SGHTA and CDR2 FQGNSA. The CDR3 consists of 17 residues. Trimming removed 1 base from V and 2 bases from J, with 18 bases in between. CDR3: CASSLGGGGFIPYEQYF. The CDR3 nucleotides read TGTGCCAGCAGCTTAGGGGGGGGCGGGTTTATTCCCTACGAGCAGTACTTC.

The chain joins TRBV4-2 to TRBJ2-3; 7 nucleotides match TRBD2. Germline V gives CDR1 LGHNA, CDR2 YNFKEQ. The CDR3 sequence is 15 residues long. V was pared by 4 bases and J by 3 bases, with 7 bases of the junction left unmatched. The CDR3 loop is CASSLRRENTDTQYF. In DNA, the CDR3 is TGTGCCAGCAGCCTTCGGCGGGAGAATACAGATACGCAGTATTTT.

V usage is TRBV19 and J usage is TRBJ2-1, with D maybe TRBD2 (7 bases). Trimming left V 7 bases short and J 7 bases short, with 20 bases between. CDR1 and CDR2 (germline): LNHDA, SQIVND (reference sequence). The CDR3 contains 15 residues. Written as DNA, the CDR3 is TGTGCCAGTACCTTCCGGGGGGCAGGTTCGAATGAGCAGTTCTTC. This sequence encodes CASTFRGAGSNEQFF.

The gene calls are TRBV4-1 and TRBJ2-3; D not certain. CDR1 and CDR2 from the germline V gene are MGHRA and YSYEKL. V was trimmed by 1 base and J by 0 bases, leaving 11 bases between them. This CDR3 spans 16 amino acids. The DNA of the CDR3 is TGCGCCAGCAGCCAAGTACATACCCTTAGCACAGATACGCAGTATTTT. It encodes CASSQVHTLSTDTQYF.

The chain employs TRBV27 and TRBJ1-4; TRBD1 matches at 7 bases. CDR3 size: 17 residues. V gave up 3 bases and J gave up 8 bases; unmatched junction bases: 15. CDR1 is MNHEY, CDR2 SMNVEV, per germline (reference sequence). CDR3 nucleotide sequence: TGTGCCAGCAGTTTGCGGTTGACCGGGACAGCGGAAGAAAAACTGTTTTTT. As protein: CASSLRLTGTAEEKLFF. Supplemented by reference TRBV27 and TRBJ1-4, the full variable domain reads EAQVTQNPRYLITVTGKKLTVTCSQNMNHEYMSWYRQDPGLGLRQIYYSMNVEVTDKGDVPEGYKVSRKEKRNFPLILESPSPNQTSLYFCASSLRLTGTAEEKLFFGSGTQLSVL.

The chain recombines TRBV29-1 with TRBJ2-7, with 9 bases fitting TRBD2. This CDR3 is 15 amino acids long. CDR1 is SQVTM and CDR2 is ANQGSEA in the germline V gene. V gave up 0 bases and J gave up 2 bases; unmatched junction bases: 5. In DNA form, the CDR3 reads TGCAGCGTTGAAGAATCCCTAGCGGGAACCTACGAGCAGTACTTC. This encodes CSVEESLAGTYEQYF.

V is TRBV29-1 and J is TRBJ2-7; 8 nucleotides agree with TRBD1. The CDR3 length is 13 residues. V shed 3 bases, J shed 4 bases, and the junction held 5 bases outside the gene matches. Germline-derived CDR1 and CDR2 are SQVTM and ANQGSEA. Here the CDR3 reads CSVEFQGAYEQYF. CDR3 in DNA: TGCAGCGTTGAGTTCCAGGGGGCTTACGAGCAGTACTTC.

The V call is TRBV10-2, the J call TRBJ2-3; no clear D. This CDR3 comprises 13 residues. Germline CDR1 and CDR2: WSHSY and SAAADI. V was cut by 3 bases and J by 4 bases, with 8 bases left in between. Here the CDR3 DNA reads TGCGCCAGCAGTGATCTAGTTCCAGATACGCAGTATTTT. This encodes CASSDLVPDTQYF.

The chain uses TRBV15 and TRBJ2-2, with 11 bases matching TRBD2. The germline V gene has CDR1 LNHNV and CDR2 YYDKDF (reference sequence). The CDR3 extends over 18 amino acids. V gave up 1 base and J gave up 5 bases; unmatched junction bases: 9. CDR3 in amino acids: CATSRGGIAGGNTGELFF. The CDR3 DNA follows: TGTGCCACCAGCAGAGGGGGTATAGCGGGAGGGAATACCGGGGAGCTGTTTTTT.

The CDR3 is CASSVAVNQETQYF. In nucleotides, the CDR3 is TGTGCCAGCAGCGTAGCAGTCAACCAAGAGACCCAGTACTTC. The V gene is TRBV9, the J gene TRBJ2-5; unclear D gene. V lost 0 bases and J 0 bases, leaving 6 bases between the germline ends. The CDR3 has 14 amino acids. Germline-derived CDR1 and CDR2 are SGDLS and YYNGEE.

The chain carries TRBV10-1 and TRBJ2-1; 8 nucleotides line up with TRBD2. The V segment lost 7 bases and the J segment 9 bases; nucleotides outside the gene matches: 14. The CDR3 runs 15 residues. Germline V gene data show CDR1 as WNHNN and CDR2 as SYGVQD (reference sequence). The CDR3 loop is CASMGREGRYSEQFF. The DNA for the CDR3 is TGCGCCAGCATGGGACGGGAGGGCCGGTATAGTGAGCAGTTCTTC.